Listed below are T cell receptor beta chains from one sample, sequenced in a study of shared clonotypes between healthy human individuals. Profiled with immunoSEQ multiplex PCR; TCRdb holds only in-frame clones, not every one. The sample yields some 580,000 clones, nearly 98% seen once. The specimen was naive CD8+ T cells sorted from blood. The origin of the receptors is a man aged 30-40 years in good health. CDR3s include the opening cysteine and the closing phenylalanine or tryptophan. The order of the fields is V gene, J gene, CDR3 protein.

TRBV28	TRBJ1-3	CASSLTLDGNTIYF
TRBV4-3	TRBJ2-5	CASSQDWTGKLETQYF
TRBV6-6	TRBJ2-7	CASSWTKSYEQYF
TRBV12-5	TRBJ2-1	CASGLGGQGYLNEQFF
TRBV4-1	TRBJ1-1	CASSQTGGLITEAFF
TRBV7-6	TRBJ2-5	CASSFRRGLAGGKVQETQYF
TRBV7-6	TRBJ2-1	CASSSPVSGNSYNEQFF
TRBV14	TRBJ2-1	CASSEGYWHNEQFF
TRBV11-2	TRBJ2-2	CASSYSPIAGHGELFF
TRBV11-2	TRBJ2-2	CASTRERQGVHGELFF
TRBV5-6	TRBJ1-2	CASSLGQGVRGYTF
TRBV19	TRBJ2-5	CASKLWNEETQYF
TRBV28	TRBJ2-7	CASSSPDRVYEQYF
TRBV7-6	TRBJ2-7	CASSLARGLAYEQYF
TRBV29-1	TRBJ2-7	CSATTGGFYEQYF
TRBV11-1	TRBJ2-7	CASSLGPGQGSYEQYF
TRBV27	TRBJ2-5	CASKKGGTQYF
TRBV9	TRBJ2-3	CASSEGGLDTQYF
TRBV10-2	TRBJ2-1	CATENPQGNLAGGHEQFF
TRBV7-2	TRBJ2-7	CASSLLGGLTYEQYF
TRBV29-1	TRBJ2-1	CSVESTRGEQFF
TRBV27	TRBJ2-3	CASSFPSSDTQYF
TRBV9	TRBJ2-5	CASSAGGVGGETQYF
TRBV29-1	TRBJ1-2	CSVPRDRGPYGYTF
TRBV19	TRBJ2-7	CASRLAGAYEQYF
TRBV5-6	TRBJ2-7	CASSFPQGVPEQYF
TRBV5-1	TRBJ2-3	CASSLFVGDASTDTQYF
TRBV11-2	TRBJ1-1	CASSFNGPEAFF
TRBV28	TRBJ2-7	CASSLLGEAYEQYF
TRBV19	TRBJ2-1	CASSIQIAAMNEQFF
TRBV19	TRBJ2-1	CASSQTRSYNEQFF
TRBV4-1	TRBJ2-1	CASSQTVGQPEQFF
TRBV10-2	TRBJ2-7	CASSAHRGLSGSSYEQYF
TRBV29-1	TRBJ2-1	CSVPPPTGEGHYNEQFF
TRBV28	TRBJ1-1	CASSLGTLLDTEAFF
TRBV29-1	TRBJ2-3	CSVAHAGYTDTQYF
TRBV9	TRBJ2-7	CASSVVSGAEQYF
TRBV27	TRBJ2-7	CASSLGLAGYEQYF
TRBV27	TRBJ2-7	CASSFGRTYEQYF
TRBV27	TRBJ1-2	CASSPDPGTYYGYTF
TRBV5-5	TRBJ1-1	CASSLTRRGTEAFF
TRBV15	TRBJ2-2	CATGRGQGAVGELFF
TRBV27	TRBJ2-7	CASSRRSLDEQYF
TRBV11-2	TRBJ2-2	CASSLGQGEGGELFF
TRBV28	TRBJ2-3	CASSLFGTSGSGTQYF
TRBV29-1	TRBJ2-1	CSVDGGSYNEQFF
TRBV27	TRBJ2-2	CASSLRGLAGGPAGELFF
TRBV27	TRBJ2-1	CASSSLAGLSYNEQFF
TRBV13	TRBJ2-3	CASSLSVDTQYF
TRBV18	TRBJ1-2	CASSPAGTGADYGYTF
TRBV6-5	TRBJ2-7	CASSSSGGAHEQYF
TRBV9	TRBJ2-5	CASSVGEETQYF
TRBV27	TRBJ1-5	CASQSGNQPQHF
TRBV9	TRBJ1-4	CASSVGPRATNEKLFF